Shown below are 5 T cell receptor beta chains from a single sample sequenced in a study of shared clonotypes between healthy human individuals. Using immunoSEQ multiplex PCR, the repertoire was profiled, and TCRdb retains in-frame clones only, with some absent. The sample includes 1.5 million to 2.5 million clones, 85% to 95% seen only once; the top ten take approximately 1%. The naive CD8 population came from CD45RO-negative cells selected for CCR7, without terminally differentiated effector memory CD45RA+ cells. Sequencing input: naive CD8+ T cells sorted from blood. The receptors here all came from a man aged 18 to 29 in good health.

In nucleotides, the CDR3 is TGTGCCAGCGAGCCGGGACAGGGGAACTCACCCCTCCACTTT. Protein: CASEPGQGNSPLHF. V and J are TRBV6-1 and TRBJ1-6; TRBD1 matches 10 bases. After removal of 8 bases from V and 10 bases from J, the junction contained 8 bases not matched to a gene. The CDR3 has 14 residues. Germline CDR1 is MNHNS and CDR2 is SASEGT.

The chain joins TRBV4-3 to TRBJ2-7; D is unresolved. Trimming took 1 base from V and 3 from J, leaving 13 bases between them. This CDR3 region has 15 residues. Germline assignment: CDR1 LGHNA and CDR2 YSLEER. CDR3 nucleotide sequence: TGCGCCAGCAGCCAAGCCCAGGAAGTTATCTACGAGCAGTACTTC. Translated, it gives CASSQAQEVIYEQYF.

To note about this clone: Other nucleotide sequences in the sample specify the same CDR3. The gene calls are TRBV7-9 and TRBJ1-5, with D unresolved. The CDR3 sequence is 12 residues long. The germline gives CDR1 SEHNR, CDR2 FQNEAQ (reference sequence). V was clipped by 3 bases and J by 4 bases, with 4 bases between them. The CDR3: CASSFINQPQHF. CDR3 DNA: TGTGCCAGCAGCTTTATTAATCAGCCCCAGCATTTT. The full variable domain, rest sourced from reference TRBV7-9 and TRBJ1-5, is DTGVSQNPRHKITKRGQNVTFRCDPISEHNRLYWYRQTLGQGPEFLTYFQNEAQLEKSRLLSDRFSAERPKGSFSTLEIQRTEQGDSAMYLCASSFINQPQHFGDGTRLSIL.

This chain uses TRBV11-2 with TRBJ2-1, with 8 bases that match TRBD2. The CDR3 totals 19 residues. Germline CDR1 reads SGHAT; CDR2 reads FQNNGV. The J segment lost 6 bases and the V segment lost 5 bases, leaving 21 bases of the junction unmatched. The CDR3 sequence is CASSHVISGSPLASNEQFF. CDR3 coding DNA: TGTGCCAGCAGCCACGTAATAAGCGGGAGCCCACTTGCAAGCAATGAGCAGTTCTTC.

The CDR3 here is CASSLTGGEAEQYF. The CDR3 nucleotides are TGTGCCAGCAGCTTAACAGGGGGGGAGGCCGAGCAGTACTTC. The V call is TRBV11-2, the J call TRBJ2-7; perhaps TRBD1 as D (8 bases). CDR1 SGHAT and CDR2 FQNNGV come from the germline V gene. The CDR3 is 14 amino acids. V lost 2 bases, J lost 6 bases, and 14 bases lay in between.